Listed below are T cell receptor beta chains from one sample, sequenced in a study of post-analysis software for immune sequencing data. TCRdb reprocessed the PCR reads with MiXCR, giving one entry per CDR3 protein. The sample holds hundreds of thousands of distinct CDR3 sequences, 53% seen once. The specimen was blood. Receptor source: a girl aged 5 to 17 with multiple sclerosis. Both conserved end residues are part of each CDR3. The order of the fields is J gene, V gene, D gene, clone size, CDR3 DNA, CDR3 protein. A D gene is named only where the DNA matches it firmly. Clone sizes are given selectively: once, few, many, or a class where the clone is expanded.

j_gene: TRBJ2-1
v_gene: TRBV18
d_gene: TRBD2
abundance: few
CDR3nt: TGTGCCAGCTCACGGACTAGCGGCAACAATGAGCAGTTCTTC
CDR3aa: CASSRTSGNNEQFF

j_gene: TRBJ2-7
v_gene: TRBV7-3
d_gene: TRBD2
abundance: few
CDR3nt: TGTGCCAGCAGCTTATCTAGCGGGAAGGGCGAGCAGTACTTC
CDR3aa: CASSLSSGKGEQYF

j_gene: TRBJ2-3
v_gene: TRBV20-1
d_gene: TRBD2
abundance: -
CDR3nt: TGCAGTGGGACTAGCGGGGGGAGAACAGATACGCAGTATTTT
CDR3aa: CSGTSGGRTDTQYF

j_gene: TRBJ2-3
v_gene: TRBV5-1
d_gene: TRBD2
abundance: -
CDR3nt: TGCGCCAGCAGCTTTACTAGCGGGGGATTGGCAGATACGCAGTATTTT
CDR3aa: CASSFTSGGLADTQYF

j_gene: TRBJ2-3
v_gene: TRBV10-3
d_gene: TRBD2
abundance: -
CDR3nt: TGTGCCATCAGAACAACTAGCGGGGGCCACTCCGGAGGACCAGATACGCAGTATTTT
CDR3aa: CAIRTTSGGHSGGPDTQYF

j_gene: TRBJ2-7
v_gene: TRBV3-1
d_gene: TRBD1
abundance: -
CDR3nt: TGTGCCAGCAGCCCGGCGGTGACAGGGGGGCACGAGCAGTACTTC
CDR3aa: CASSPAVTGGHEQYF

j_gene: TRBJ2-5
v_gene: TRBV2
d_gene: -
abundance: once
CDR3nt: TGTGCCAGCAGTGAAGAATATTTGGGACCGGCGAAGACCCAGTACTTC
CDR3aa: CASSEEYLGPAKTQYF

j_gene: TRBJ1-4
v_gene: TRBV10-2
d_gene: -
abundance: -
CDR3nt: TGCGCCAGCAGTACGCGCAGGGAACTGTTTTTT
CDR3aa: CASSTRRELFF

j_gene: TRBJ1-1
v_gene: TRBV20-1
d_gene: -
abundance: few
CDR3nt: TGCAGTGCTAGAGATGTGGGACCCCTGAACACTGAAGCTTTCTTT
CDR3aa: CSARDVGPLNTEAFF

j_gene: TRBJ2-3
v_gene: TRBV7-3
d_gene: TRBD2
abundance: few
CDR3nt: TGTGCCAGCAGCTTACGTAGGCCCCTCGGGACTAGCGAGACAGGTACGCAGTATTTT
CDR3aa: CASSLRRPLGTSETGTQYF

j_gene: TRBJ2-1
v_gene: TRBV20-1
d_gene: -
abundance: -
CDR3nt: TGCAGTGCTAGTCCTGGGGGCCCCTGGGGTGAGCAGTTCTTC
CDR3aa: CSASPGGPWGEQFF

j_gene: TRBJ2-4
v_gene: TRBV2
d_gene: TRBD1
abundance: -
CDR3nt: TGTGCCAGCAGTCACAGGGGGCAAGCCAAAAACATTCAGTACTTC
CDR3aa: CASSHRGQAKNIQYF

j_gene: TRBJ2-1
v_gene: TRBV6-5
d_gene: -
abundance: -
CDR3nt: TGTGCCAGCAGTACTACAGGGTACAATGAGCAGTTCTTC
CDR3aa: CASSTTGYNEQFF

j_gene: TRBJ2-3
v_gene: TRBV7-8
d_gene: TRBD2
abundance: -
CDR3nt: TGTGCCGGCAGCTTTGATCCTAGCGGGGGGTTGTTAGATACACAGTATTTT
CDR3aa: CAGSFDPSGGLLDTQYF

j_gene: TRBJ2-6
v_gene: TRBV5-1
d_gene: -
abundance: -
CDR3nt: TGCGCCAGCAGCTTGGACGGCATCTCTGGGGCCAACGTCCTGACTTTC
CDR3aa: CASSLDGISGANVLTF

j_gene: TRBJ2-1
v_gene: TRBV6-1
d_gene: -
abundance: few
CDR3nt: TGTGCCAGCAGTGAACGGGGCAGGGTTGATGAGCAGTTCTTC
CDR3aa: CASSERGRVDEQFF

j_gene: TRBJ2-4
v_gene: TRBV5-1
d_gene: -
abundance: once
CDR3nt: TGCGCCAGCAGCTTGGTCACAGGCGGTGGAAACATTCAGTACTTC
CDR3aa: CASSLVTGGGNIQYF

j_gene: TRBJ2-5
v_gene: TRBV7-9
d_gene: -
abundance: -
CDR3nt: TGTGCCAGCAGCTTAGATTTGTCCCATCGAGAGACCCAGTACTTC
CDR3aa: CASSLDLSHRETQYF

j_gene: TRBJ1-5
v_gene: TRBV5-6
d_gene: -
abundance: -
CDR3nt: TGTGCCAGCAGCTTGACAGGGAAGAGCAATCAGCCCCAGCATTTT
CDR3aa: CASSLTGKSNQPQHF

j_gene: TRBJ2-7
v_gene: TRBV5-1
d_gene: -
abundance: -
CDR3nt: TGCGCCAGCAGCTTGGATCCGAGGTTATACGAGCAGTACTTC
CDR3aa: CASSLDPRLYEQYF

j_gene: TRBJ2-3
v_gene: TRBV4-1
d_gene: TRBD1
abundance: few
CDR3nt: TGCGCCAGCAGCCAGGGGGACAGACTCACAGATACGCAGTATTTT
CDR3aa: CASSQGDRLTDTQYF

j_gene: TRBJ1-5
v_gene: TRBV20-1
d_gene: -
abundance: -
CDR3nt: TGCAGTGCTAGAGTAGGTGGGAATAGCAATCAGCCCCAGCATTTT
CDR3aa: CSARVGGNSNQPQHF

j_gene: TRBJ2-7
v_gene: TRBV6-6
d_gene: -
abundance: -
CDR3nt: TGTGCCAGCAGCCTACTCGGGAGACAAGCCTACGAGCAGTACTTC
CDR3aa: CASSLLGRQAYEQYF

j_gene: TRBJ2-6
v_gene: TRBV29-1
d_gene: -
abundance: few
CDR3nt: TGCAGCGTGCGCGCCGGGGGTAGCTCTGGGGCCAACGTCCTGACTTTC
CDR3aa: CSVRAGGSSGANVLTF

j_gene: TRBJ2-7
v_gene: TRBV7-2
d_gene: TRBD2
abundance: once
CDR3nt: TGTGCCAGCAGCTTAGATCAGCGGTTTTGGACTAGCGGGAGTCGGGAGCAGTACTTC
CDR3aa: CASSLDQRFWTSGSREQYF

j_gene: TRBJ1-6
v_gene: TRBV20-1
d_gene: -
abundance: -
CDR3nt: TGCAGTGCTAGACCCTTAGGTTCACCCCTCCACTTT
CDR3aa: CSARPLGSPLHF

j_gene: TRBJ2-7
v_gene: TRBV18
d_gene: TRBD2
abundance: -
CDR3nt: TGTGCCAGCTCACCATTCAGGAGCGGGAGTACCCACGAGCAGTACTTC
CDR3aa: CASSPFRSGSTHEQYF

j_gene: TRBJ1-3
v_gene: TRBV12-3/TRBV12-4
d_gene: -
abundance: few
CDR3nt: TGTGCCAGCAGTTGGCAGGCCAGCTCTGGAAACACCATATATTTT
CDR3aa: CASSWQASSGNTIYF

j_gene: TRBJ1-1
v_gene: TRBV4-1
d_gene: -
abundance: -
CDR3nt: TGCGCCAGCAGCCAAGTAGGGGCAGGGGCAGACACTGAAGCTTTCTTT
CDR3aa: CASSQVGAGADTEAFF

j_gene: TRBJ2-1
v_gene: TRBV5-1
d_gene: TRBD2
abundance: -
CDR3nt: TGCGCCAGCAGCTTCCCCTCACTAGCGGGAGGGAGCAATGAGCAGTTCTTC
CDR3aa: CASSFPSLAGGSNEQFF

j_gene: TRBJ1-2
v_gene: TRBV7-2
d_gene: -
abundance: -
CDR3nt: TGTGCCAGCAGCAGAAGCGGGGGGGCGCTGGGTGGCTACACCTTC
CDR3aa: CASSRSGGALGGYTF

j_gene: TRBJ2-5
v_gene: TRBV5-6
d_gene: TRBD2
abundance: -
CDR3nt: TGTGCCAGCAGCTTGCGGCGGGGGGGAGAAGAGACCCAGTACTTC
CDR3aa: CASSLRRGGEETQYF

j_gene: TRBJ2-7
v_gene: TRBV7-9
d_gene: -
abundance: -
CDR3nt: TGTGCCAGCAGCTTACTGGTCAGCGCGCAGGGGTCCTACGAGCAGTACTTC
CDR3aa: CASSLLVSAQGSYEQYF

j_gene: TRBJ2-7
v_gene: TRBV5-1
d_gene: -
abundance: many
CDR3nt: TGCGCCAGCAGTCGGGACGGCCTCAGCTCCTACGAGCAGTACTTC
CDR3aa: CASSRDGLSSYEQYF

j_gene: TRBJ2-7
v_gene: TRBV6-1
d_gene: TRBD2
abundance: -
CDR3nt: TGTGCCAGCAGTGAACAGGCTAGCGGGAGACACTCCTACGAGCAGTACTTC
CDR3aa: CASSEQASGRHSYEQYF

j_gene: TRBJ2-7
v_gene: TRBV4-1
d_gene: TRBD2
abundance: -
CDR3nt: TGCGCCAGCAGCCAAGCACGGACTAGTTCGCGCGAGCAGTACTTC
CDR3aa: CASSQARTSSREQYF

j_gene: TRBJ2-5
v_gene: TRBV6-5
d_gene: TRBD2
abundance: -
CDR3nt: TGTGCAACAACAAGGACTAGCGGGAGAGAGACCCAGTACTTC
CDR3aa: CATTRTSGRETQYF

j_gene: TRBJ2-1
v_gene: TRBV5-1
d_gene: -
abundance: -
CDR3nt: TGCGCCAGCAGCTTGAATCGGGGTTTGAACAATGAGCAGTTCTTC
CDR3aa: CASSLNRGLNNEQFF

j_gene: TRBJ2-7
v_gene: TRBV6-5
d_gene: -
abundance: -
CDR3nt: TGTGCCAGCAGTTATACAGTTGGGGGTGATGACTACGAGCAGTACTTC
CDR3aa: CASSYTVGGDDYEQYF

j_gene: TRBJ2-5
v_gene: TRBV20-1
d_gene: -
abundance: -
CDR3nt: TGCAGTGCTAGAGGGGGGGTGACGGGGACCCAGTACTTC
CDR3aa: CSARGGVTGTQYF

j_gene: TRBJ1-6
v_gene: TRBV2
d_gene: -
abundance: -
CDR3nt: TGTGCCAGCAAGCGGCATGATAATTCACCCCTCCACTTT
CDR3aa: CASKRHDNSPLHF

j_gene: TRBJ1-2
v_gene: TRBV10-3
d_gene: TRBD1
abundance: few
CDR3nt: TGTGCCACTAAGGGACAGGGAGGGAACTATGGCTACACCTTC
CDR3aa: CATKGQGGNYGYTF

j_gene: TRBJ2-7
v_gene: TRBV14
d_gene: -
abundance: -
CDR3nt: TGTGCCAGCAGCCAAGATCTTCCCTGGAGCGAGCAGTACTTC
CDR3aa: CASSQDLPWSEQYF

j_gene: TRBJ1-2
v_gene: TRBV10-3
d_gene: -
abundance: -
CDR3nt: TGTGCCATCAGTGAGAGCAGGGGAAACTATGGCTACACCTTC
CDR3aa: CAISESRGNYGYTF

j_gene: TRBJ1-2
v_gene: TRBV9
d_gene: -
abundance: -
CDR3nt: TGTGCCAGCAGCGTCGGGGTCGGGAGCTATGGCTACACCTTC
CDR3aa: CASSVGVGSYGYTF

j_gene: TRBJ2-7
v_gene: TRBV6-5
d_gene: TRBD2
abundance: -
CDR3nt: TGTGCCAGCACCCCGGACGGACTAGGACAAGAGACCCCGTACTTC
CDR3aa: CASTPDGLGQETPYF

j_gene: TRBJ2-3
v_gene: TRBV6-4
d_gene: TRBD2
abundance: few
CDR3nt: TGTGCCAGCAGTGACACTGCCCAGGGAGGGCCAGATACGCAGTATTTT
CDR3aa: CASSDTAQGGPDTQYF

j_gene: TRBJ2-3
v_gene: TRBV3-1
d_gene: -
abundance: few
CDR3nt: TGTGCCAGCAGTCCGGACACTAGCACAGATACGCAGTATTTT
CDR3aa: CASSPDTSTDTQYF